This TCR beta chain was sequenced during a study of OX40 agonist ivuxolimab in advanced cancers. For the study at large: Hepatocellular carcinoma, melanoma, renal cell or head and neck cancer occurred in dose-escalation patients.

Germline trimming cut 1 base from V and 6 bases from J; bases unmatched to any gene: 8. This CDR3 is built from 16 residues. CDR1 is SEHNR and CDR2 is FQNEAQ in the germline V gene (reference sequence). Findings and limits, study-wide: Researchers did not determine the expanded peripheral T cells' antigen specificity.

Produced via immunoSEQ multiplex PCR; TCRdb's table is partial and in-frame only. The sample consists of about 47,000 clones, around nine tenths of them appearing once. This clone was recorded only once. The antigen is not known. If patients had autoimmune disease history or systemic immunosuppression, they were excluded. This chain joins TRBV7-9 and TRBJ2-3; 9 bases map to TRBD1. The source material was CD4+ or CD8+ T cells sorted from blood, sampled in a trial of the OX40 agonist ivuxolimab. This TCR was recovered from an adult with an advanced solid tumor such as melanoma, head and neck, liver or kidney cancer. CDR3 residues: CASSLEPGQGRDTQYF. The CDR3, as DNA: TGTGCCAGCAGCTTAGAACCGGGACAGGGAAGGGATACGCAGTATTTT.